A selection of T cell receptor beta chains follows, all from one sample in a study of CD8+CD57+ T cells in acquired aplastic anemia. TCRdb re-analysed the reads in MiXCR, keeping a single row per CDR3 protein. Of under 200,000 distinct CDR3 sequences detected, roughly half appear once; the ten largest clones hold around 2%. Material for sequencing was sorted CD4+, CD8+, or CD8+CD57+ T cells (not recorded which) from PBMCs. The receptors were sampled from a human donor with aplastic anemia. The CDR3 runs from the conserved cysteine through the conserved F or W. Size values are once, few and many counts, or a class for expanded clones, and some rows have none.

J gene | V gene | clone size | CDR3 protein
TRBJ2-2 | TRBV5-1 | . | CASSYTGNTGELFF
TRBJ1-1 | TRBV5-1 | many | CASSFEGNTEAFF
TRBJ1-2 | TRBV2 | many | CASRLDAGGSGYGYTF
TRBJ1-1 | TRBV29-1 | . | CSVAGTEAFF
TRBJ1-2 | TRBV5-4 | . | CASSAGQEYGYTF
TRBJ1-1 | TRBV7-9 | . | CASSFPGSTEAFF
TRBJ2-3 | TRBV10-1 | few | CASRSGLPTSTDTQYF
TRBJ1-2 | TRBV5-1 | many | CASSVGTDSFNYGYTF
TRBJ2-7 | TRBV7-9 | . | CASSPQNSEQYF
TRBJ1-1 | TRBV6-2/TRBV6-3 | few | CASSRGTGMNTEAFF
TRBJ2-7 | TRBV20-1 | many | CSAPGTSGIRQYF
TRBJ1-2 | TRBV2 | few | CASRPGTYGYTF
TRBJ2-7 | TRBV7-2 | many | CASSPMTHYEQYF
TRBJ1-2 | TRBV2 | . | CASSGQVDGYTF
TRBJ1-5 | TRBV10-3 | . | CAISEERGSGTQHF
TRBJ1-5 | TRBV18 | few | CASSQSNRGGNQPQHF
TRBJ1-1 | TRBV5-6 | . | CASSLTGTGGKEAFF
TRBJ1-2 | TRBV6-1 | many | CATNSGGLNYGYTF
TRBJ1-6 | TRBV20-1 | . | CSARDPGWISPLHF
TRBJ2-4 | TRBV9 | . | CASSEPRGEAKNIQYF
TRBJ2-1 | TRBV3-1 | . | CASSQDVTGGRGFF
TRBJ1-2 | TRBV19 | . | CASSPSTGAQGYTF
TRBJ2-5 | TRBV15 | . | CATSRDGRGPGGTQYF
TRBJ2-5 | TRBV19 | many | CASSTGVRETQYF
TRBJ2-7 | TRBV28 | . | CASYGGGLAIEQYF
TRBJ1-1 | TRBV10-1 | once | CASGRGTEAFF
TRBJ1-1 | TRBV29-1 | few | CSVEPEAFF
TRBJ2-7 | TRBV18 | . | CASSPPGQTYEQYF
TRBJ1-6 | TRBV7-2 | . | CASAYSYNSPLHF
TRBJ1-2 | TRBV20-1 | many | CSAGTGGNGYTF
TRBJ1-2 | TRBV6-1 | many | CASSVPRTGVSTF
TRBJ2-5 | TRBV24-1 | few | CATSDSRQVETQYF
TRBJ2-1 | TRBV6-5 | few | CASSSGQGVRNEQFF
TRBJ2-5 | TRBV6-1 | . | CASSEGSGGQETQYF
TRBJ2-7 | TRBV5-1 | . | CASSLVGGVYEQYF
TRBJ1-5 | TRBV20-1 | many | CSAKQGAYSNQPQHF
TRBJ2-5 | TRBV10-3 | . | CATRGGETQYF
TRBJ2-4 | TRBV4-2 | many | CASSQWGDIQYF
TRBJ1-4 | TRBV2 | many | CASRGAATNEKLFF
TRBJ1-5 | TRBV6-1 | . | CASSARERGWNQPQHF
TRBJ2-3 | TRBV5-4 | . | CASSLGSGGTDTQYF
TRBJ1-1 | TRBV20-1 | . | CSARDAMGSNTEAFF
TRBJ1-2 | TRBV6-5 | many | CASSYSGTGLYGYTF
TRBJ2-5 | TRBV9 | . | CASSVTGTQYF
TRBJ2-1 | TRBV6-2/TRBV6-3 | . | CASSYRTPCNEQFF
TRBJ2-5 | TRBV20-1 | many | CSASLAGDPKGTQYF
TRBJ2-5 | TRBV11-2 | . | CASSLVGNQETQYF
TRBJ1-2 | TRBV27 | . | CASSSPGGPNYGYTF
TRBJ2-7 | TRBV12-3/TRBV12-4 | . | CASSWGQGVSYEQYF
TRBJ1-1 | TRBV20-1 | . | CSARRGGPNTEAFF
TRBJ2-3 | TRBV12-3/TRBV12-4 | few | CASSSDGGGTQYF
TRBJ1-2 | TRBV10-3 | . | CAINRDQGGHGYTF
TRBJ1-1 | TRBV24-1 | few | CATSDPKTGTTEAFF
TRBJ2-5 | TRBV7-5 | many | CISVSEATRSDRYKYF
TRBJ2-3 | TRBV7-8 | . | CASSLDNEQYF
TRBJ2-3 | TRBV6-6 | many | CASSYSWQGADTQYF
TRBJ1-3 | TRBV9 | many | CASSVDTSGNTIYF
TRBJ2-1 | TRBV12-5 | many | CASGLQSSWQLHNEQFF
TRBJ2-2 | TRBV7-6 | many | CASSLTGELFF